This TCR beta chain originates from a study of identical twins (dated by TCRdb to about 2016). In terms of the full investigation: TCR alpha and beta repertoires from monozygotic twins, unrelated adults of various ages and cord blood were deep-sequenced to test whether fetal clonotypes persist. Replicate twin experiments were performed at different times using different library preparation protocols to rule out contamination. Findings and caveats that apply to the study as a whole: Zero-insertion analyses could be partly confounded by invariant T cells such as MAIT and iNKT, although diverse VJ usage argued against such confounding for most clonotypes. Out-of-frame TCR alpha sharing in monozygotic twins was systematically underestimated by recombination models, whereas sharing between unrelated individuals was in agreement with the recombination models. Out-of-frame TCR alpha sequences shared between twins showed an excess of low generation-probability sequences compared with coincidental sharing between unrelated individuals. The excess sharing between twins in beta out-of-frame sequences was weaker because fewer shared sequences reduced the signal-to-noise ratio. Because the same donors could not be followed over many years, conclusions were based on cross-sectional statistical analysis. Fewer insertions were carried by abundant cord blood beta clonotypes; a weaker similar trend was observed in young adult naive repertoires, while no such trend was observed in memory repertoires.

This clonotype was found a few times. The clone's antigen remains unknown. No base quality values were provided; no much bigger clone lies one nucleotide off. All donors were healthy Caucasians. In the germline V gene, CDR1 corresponds to MNHEY and CDR2 to SVGEGT. V drops 0 bases and J drops 10 bases, leaving 13 bases in between. The CDR3 covers 14 residues, taking in both the cysteine and the phenylalanine. Just CDR3 DNA is preserved here, 42 bases in frame from base 1. The method behind the library was 5' RACE. TCRdb lists the instrument as Illumina HiSeq 2000. Template switching added a universal primer binding site, and the final cDNA carried a unique molecular identifier that allowed TCR cDNA molecules to be counted accurately. Specific primers in the conserved constant-segment region were used to synthesize first-strand cDNA for TCR alpha and beta chains. To control for contamination, each cDNA library was double barcoded with a SMART-Mk sample barcode plus Illumina barcodes. TruSeq adapter sequences, together with Illumina sample barcodes, were added in two successive PCR steps. The TCR alpha and beta cDNA libraries were sequenced on the Illumina HiSeq platform using custom primers. As for how the authors treated the data: MiGEC processed the raw reads to extract unique molecular identifiers, while MiXCR was used to determine the CDR3 positions. For each individual, recombination models were inferred using an EM algorithm with the repgenHMM and IGoR tools. The tcR package in R was used for shared clonotype analysis, with sharing normalized by the product of cloneset sizes. To study raw recombination free of thymic and clonal selection effects, out-of-frame nonproductive sequences were analyzed. TCRdb's own reprocessing of the public reads used fastp at Q25 and MiXCR and kept productive beta chains. Records with the same CDR3 protein are collapsed into one entry carrying the most frequent genes and DNA. The V and J calls and clone size come from TCRdb's table, not from the authors' own analysis. The sample data list around 1.7 million distinct CDR3 sequences, and under 35% of these were observed just once. The ten largest account for 0.25% to 0.3% of the sample.

Sequencing was carried out using cord blood. The rearrangement combines TRBV6-2 or TRBV6-3 with TRBJ2-1; the D gene lacks a confident call. This TCR was recovered from a newborn girl in good health. This receptor carries the CDR3 CASSYSNWSKEQFF. The DNA reads as follows: TGTGCCAGCAGTTACTCGAATTGGTCGAAGGAGCAGTTCTTC.